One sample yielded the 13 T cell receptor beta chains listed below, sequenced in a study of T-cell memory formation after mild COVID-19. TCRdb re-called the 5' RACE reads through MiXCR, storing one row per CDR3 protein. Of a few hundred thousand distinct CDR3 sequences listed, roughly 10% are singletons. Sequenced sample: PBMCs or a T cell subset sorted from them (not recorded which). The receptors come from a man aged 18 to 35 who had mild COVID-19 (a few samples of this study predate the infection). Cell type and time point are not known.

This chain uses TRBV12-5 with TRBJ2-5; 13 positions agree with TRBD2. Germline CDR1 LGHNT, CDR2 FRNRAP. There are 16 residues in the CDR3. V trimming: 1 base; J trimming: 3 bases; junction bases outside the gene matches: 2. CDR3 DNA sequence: TGTGCTAGTGGTTTGGCGGGGACTAGCGGGGAAGAGACCCAGTACTTC. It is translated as CASGLAGTSGEETQYF.

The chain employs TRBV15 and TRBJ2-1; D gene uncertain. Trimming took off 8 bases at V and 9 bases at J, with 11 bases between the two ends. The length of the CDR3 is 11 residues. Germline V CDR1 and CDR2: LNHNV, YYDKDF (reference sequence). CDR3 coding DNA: TGTGCCACCCGGTGGATCGGTGAGCAGTTCTTC. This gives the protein CATRWIGEQFF.

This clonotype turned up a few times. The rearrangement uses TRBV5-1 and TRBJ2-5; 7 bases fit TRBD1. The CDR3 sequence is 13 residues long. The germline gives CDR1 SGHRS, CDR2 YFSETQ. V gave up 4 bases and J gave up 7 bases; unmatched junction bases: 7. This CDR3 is CASSNDRAGTQYF. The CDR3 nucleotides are TGCGCCAGCAGCAACGACAGGGCCGGGACCCAGTACTTC.

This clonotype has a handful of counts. CDR3 amino acids: CATSRDNTEAFF. The CDR3 bases are TGTGCCACCAGCAGAGATAACACTGAAGCTTTCTTT. This sequence joins TRBV15 and TRBJ1-1; D is unclear. The CDR3 sequence is 12 residues long. CDR1 and CDR2 (germline): LNHNV, YYDKDF (reference sequence). The V and J ends lost 0 bases and 2 bases respectively, with 1 base between them. The complete variable domain, with remaining parts taken from reference TRBV15 and TRBJ1-1, reads DAMVIQNPRYQVTQFGKPVTLSCSQTLNHNVMYWYQQKSSQAPKLLFHYYDKDFNNEADTPDNFQSRRPNTSFCFLDIRSPGLGDTAMYLCATSRDNTEAFFGQGTRLTVV.

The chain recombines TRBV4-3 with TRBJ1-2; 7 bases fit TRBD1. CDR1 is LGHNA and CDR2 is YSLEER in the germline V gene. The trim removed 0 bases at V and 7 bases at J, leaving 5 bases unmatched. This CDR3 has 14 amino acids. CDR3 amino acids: CASSQDRDRGGYTF. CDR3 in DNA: TGCGCCAGCAGCCAAGACCGGGACAGAGGTGGCTACACCTTC.

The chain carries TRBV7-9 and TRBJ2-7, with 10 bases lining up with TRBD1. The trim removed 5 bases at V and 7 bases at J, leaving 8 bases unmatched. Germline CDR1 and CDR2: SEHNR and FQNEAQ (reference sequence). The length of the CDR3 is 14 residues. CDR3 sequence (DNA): TGTGCCAGCAGCACCATAGGGACAGGGGATGAGCAGTACTTC. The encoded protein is CASSTIGTGDEQYF.

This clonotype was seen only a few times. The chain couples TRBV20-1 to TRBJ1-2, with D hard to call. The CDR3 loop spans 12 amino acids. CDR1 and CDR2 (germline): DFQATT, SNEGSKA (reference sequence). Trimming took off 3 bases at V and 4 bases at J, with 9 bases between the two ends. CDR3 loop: CSASRAGYGYTF. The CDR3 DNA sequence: TGCAGTGCTAGTAGGGCAGGCTATGGCTACACCTTC.

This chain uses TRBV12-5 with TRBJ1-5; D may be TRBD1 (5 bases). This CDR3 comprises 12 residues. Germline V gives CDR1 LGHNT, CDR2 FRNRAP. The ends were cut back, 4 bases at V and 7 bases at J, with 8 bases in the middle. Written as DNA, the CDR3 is TGTGCTAGTGGTTCAGGGCAACAGCCCCAGCATTTT. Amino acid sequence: CASGSGQQPQHF.

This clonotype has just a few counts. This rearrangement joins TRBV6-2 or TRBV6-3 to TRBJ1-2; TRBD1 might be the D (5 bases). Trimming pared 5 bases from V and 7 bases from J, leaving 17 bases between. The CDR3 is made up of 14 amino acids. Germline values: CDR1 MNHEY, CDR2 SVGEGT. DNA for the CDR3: TGTGCCAGCAGTCAAACCGGGGACCCGCGTGGCTACACCTTC. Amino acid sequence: CASSQTGDPRGYTF.

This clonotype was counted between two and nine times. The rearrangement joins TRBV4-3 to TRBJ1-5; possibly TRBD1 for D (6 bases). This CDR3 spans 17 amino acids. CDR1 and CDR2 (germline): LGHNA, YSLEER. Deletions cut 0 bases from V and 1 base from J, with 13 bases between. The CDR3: CASSQDSSGGSNQPQHF. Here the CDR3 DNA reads TGCGCCAGCAGCCAAGATTCATCCGGGGGCAGCAATCAGCCCCAGCATTTT.

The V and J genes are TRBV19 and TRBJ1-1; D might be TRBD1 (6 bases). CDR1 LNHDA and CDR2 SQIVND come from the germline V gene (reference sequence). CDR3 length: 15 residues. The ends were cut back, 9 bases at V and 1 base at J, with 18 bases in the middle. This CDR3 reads CASRTAPLRNTEAFF. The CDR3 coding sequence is TGTGCCAGCAGGACAGCCCCACTCAGGAACACTGAAGCTTTCTTT.

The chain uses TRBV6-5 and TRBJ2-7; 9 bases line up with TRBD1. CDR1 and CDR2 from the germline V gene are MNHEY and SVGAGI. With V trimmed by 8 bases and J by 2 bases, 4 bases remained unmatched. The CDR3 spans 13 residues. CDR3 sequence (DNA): TGTGCCAGCGGGGGACAGGGAACCTACGAGCAGTACTTC. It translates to CASGGQGTYEQYF.

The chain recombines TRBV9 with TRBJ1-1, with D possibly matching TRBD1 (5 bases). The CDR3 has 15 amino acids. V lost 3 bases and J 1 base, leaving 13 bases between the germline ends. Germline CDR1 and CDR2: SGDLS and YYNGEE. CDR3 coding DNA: TGTGCCAGCAGCGCTAGTCGGGGGGAGAACACTGAAGCTTTCTTT. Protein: CASSASRGENTEAFF. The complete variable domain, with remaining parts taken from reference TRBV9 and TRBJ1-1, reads DSGVTQTPKHLITATGQRVTLRCSPRSGDLSVYWYQQSLDQGLQFLIQYYNGEERAKGNILERFSAQQFPDLHSELNLSSLELGDSALYFCASSASRGENTEAFFGQGTRLTVV.